Sequencing of this T cell receptor (beta chain) was carried out in a study of cytomegalovirus exposure and HLA in healthy donors. Overall study results and limits: Cytomegalovirus status was reportedly diagnosed by the classifier with high specificity and sensitivity.

Vbeta (60) and Jbeta (13) primers were used in the PCR. Clones were read by immunoSEQ multiplex PCR, and TCRdb kept only the in-frame ones, dropping some. There are roughly 110,000 clones in the sample; 70% to 85% occur only once, and roughly 3.4% lies in the top ten. On this clone itself: The antigen remains undetermined.

V lost 5 bases, J lost 3 bases, and 8 bases lay in between. CDR3 size: 14 residues. This sequence joins TRBV23-1 and TRBJ1-6, with D tentatively TRBD1 (5 bases). TRBV23-1 is placed among ORFs of uncertain function. Sequencing used PBMCs. The receptor comes from a man aged 55 to 70 in good health and CMV-seronegative. In DNA form, the CDR3 reads TGCGCCAGCAGTTCGACAGACTATAATTCACCCCTCCACTTT. Protein product: CASSSTDYNSPLHF.